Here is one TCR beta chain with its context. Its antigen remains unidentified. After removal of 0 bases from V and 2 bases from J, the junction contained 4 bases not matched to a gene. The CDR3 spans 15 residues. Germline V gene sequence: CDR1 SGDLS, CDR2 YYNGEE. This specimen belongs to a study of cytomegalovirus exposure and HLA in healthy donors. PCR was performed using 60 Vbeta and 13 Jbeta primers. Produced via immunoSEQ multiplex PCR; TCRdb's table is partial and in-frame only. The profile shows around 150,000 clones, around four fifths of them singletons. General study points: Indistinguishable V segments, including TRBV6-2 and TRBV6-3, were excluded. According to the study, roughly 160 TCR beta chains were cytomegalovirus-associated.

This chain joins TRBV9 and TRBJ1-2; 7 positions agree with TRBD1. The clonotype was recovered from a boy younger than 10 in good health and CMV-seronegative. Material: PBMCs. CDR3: CASSVVDRENYGYTF. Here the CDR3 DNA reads TGTGCCAGCAGCGTAGTCGACAGGGAGAACTATGGCTACACCTTC.